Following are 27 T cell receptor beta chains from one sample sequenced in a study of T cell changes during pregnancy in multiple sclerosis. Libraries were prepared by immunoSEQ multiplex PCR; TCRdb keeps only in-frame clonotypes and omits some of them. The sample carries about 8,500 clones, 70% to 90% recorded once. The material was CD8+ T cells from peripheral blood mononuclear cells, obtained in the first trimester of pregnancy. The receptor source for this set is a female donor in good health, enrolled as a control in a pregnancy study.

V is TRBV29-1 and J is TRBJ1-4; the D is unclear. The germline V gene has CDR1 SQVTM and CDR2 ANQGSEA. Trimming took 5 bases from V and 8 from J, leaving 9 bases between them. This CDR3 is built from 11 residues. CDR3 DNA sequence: TGCAGCGTTTGGCTCGGGGAAAAACTGTTTTTT. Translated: CSVWLGEKLFF.

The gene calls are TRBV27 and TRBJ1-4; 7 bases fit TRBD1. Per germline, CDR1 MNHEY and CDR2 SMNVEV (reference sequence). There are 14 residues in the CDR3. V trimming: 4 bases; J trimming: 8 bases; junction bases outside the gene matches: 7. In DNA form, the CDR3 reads TGTGCCAGCAGTTGGGTAGGGGGCGGGGAAAAACTGTTTTTT. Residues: CASSWVGGGEKLFF.

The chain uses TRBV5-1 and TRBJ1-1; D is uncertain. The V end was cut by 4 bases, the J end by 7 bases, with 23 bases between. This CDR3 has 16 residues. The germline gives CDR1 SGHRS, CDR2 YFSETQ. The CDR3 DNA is TGCGCCAGCAGCAGCGCCGGGCGGGGTCCTTTACTTGAAGCTTTCTTT. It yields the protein CASSSAGRGPLLEAFF.

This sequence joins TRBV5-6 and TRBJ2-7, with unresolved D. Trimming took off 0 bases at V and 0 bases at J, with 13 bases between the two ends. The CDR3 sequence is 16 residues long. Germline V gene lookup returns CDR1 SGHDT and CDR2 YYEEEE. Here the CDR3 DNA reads TGTGCCAGCAGCTTGGGACCCGGGTTCTTCTCCTACGAGCAGTACTTC. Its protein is CASSLGPGFFSYEQYF.

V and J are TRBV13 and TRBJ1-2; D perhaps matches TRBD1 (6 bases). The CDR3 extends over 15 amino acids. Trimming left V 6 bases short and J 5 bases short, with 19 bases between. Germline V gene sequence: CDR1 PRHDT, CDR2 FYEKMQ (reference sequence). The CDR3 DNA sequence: TGTGCCAGCAGGGAGGGAGGGGGGGCGAGGTATGGCTACACCTTC. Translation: CASREGGGARYGYTF.

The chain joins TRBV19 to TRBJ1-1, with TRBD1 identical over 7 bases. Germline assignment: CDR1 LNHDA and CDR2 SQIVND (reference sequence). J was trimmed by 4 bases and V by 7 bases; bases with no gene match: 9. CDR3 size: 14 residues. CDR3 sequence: CASMVETGSTEAFF. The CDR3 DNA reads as TGTGCCAGTATGGTGGAGACAGGGTCCACTGAAGCTTTCTTT.

CDR3 residues: CASSLISGAVYNEQFF. The CDR3 coding sequence is TGTGCCAGCAGCCTAATTAGCGGGGCTGTCTACAATGAGCAGTTCTTC. The chain uses TRBV28 and TRBJ2-1; 8 nucleotides align to TRBD2. This CDR3 contains 16 residues. CDR1 MDHEN and CDR2 SYDVKM come from the germline V gene. Losses at the gene ends were 6 bases for V and 3 bases for J; bases not matched to a gene: 10.

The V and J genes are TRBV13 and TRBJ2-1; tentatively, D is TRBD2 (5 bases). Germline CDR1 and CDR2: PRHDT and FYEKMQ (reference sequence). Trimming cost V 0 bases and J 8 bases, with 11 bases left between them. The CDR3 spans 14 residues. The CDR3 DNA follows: TGTGCCAGCAGCTTAGGCCTAGCCCGCCATGAGCAGTTCTTC. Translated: CASSLGLARHEQFF.

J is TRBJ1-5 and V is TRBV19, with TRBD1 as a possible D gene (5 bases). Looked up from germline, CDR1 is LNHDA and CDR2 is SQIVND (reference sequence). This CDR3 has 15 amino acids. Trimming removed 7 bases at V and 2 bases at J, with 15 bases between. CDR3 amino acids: CASNPREHRNQPQHF. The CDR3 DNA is TGTGCCAGTAACCCCAGGGAACATCGCAATCAGCCCCAGCATTTT.

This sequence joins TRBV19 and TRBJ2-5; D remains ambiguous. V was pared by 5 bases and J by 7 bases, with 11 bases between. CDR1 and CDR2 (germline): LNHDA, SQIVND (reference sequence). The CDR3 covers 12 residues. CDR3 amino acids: CASSLVLGTQYF. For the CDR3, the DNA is TGTGCCAGTAGTTTAGTCCTCGGGACCCAGTACTTC.

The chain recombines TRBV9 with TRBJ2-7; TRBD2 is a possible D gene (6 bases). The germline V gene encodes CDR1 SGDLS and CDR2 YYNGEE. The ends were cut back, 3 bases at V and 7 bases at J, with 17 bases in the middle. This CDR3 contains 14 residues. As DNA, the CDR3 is TGTGCCAGCAGCGCAGCCGGGACTTCTGGGGAGCAGTACTTC. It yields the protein CASSAAGTSGEQYF.

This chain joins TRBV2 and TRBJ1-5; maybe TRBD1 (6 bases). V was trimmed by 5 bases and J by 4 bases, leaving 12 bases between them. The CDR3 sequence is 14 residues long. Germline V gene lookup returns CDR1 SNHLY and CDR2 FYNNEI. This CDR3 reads CASSPGVGNQPQHF. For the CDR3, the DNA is TGTGCCAGCAGTCCAGGGGTTGGGAATCAGCCCCAGCATTTT. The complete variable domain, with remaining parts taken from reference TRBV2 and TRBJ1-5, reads EPEVTQTPSHQVTQMGQEVILRCVPISNHLYFYWYRQILGQKVEFLVSFYNNEISEKSEIFDDQFSVERPDGSNFTLKIRSTKLEDSAMYFCASSPGVGNQPQHFGDGTRLSIL.

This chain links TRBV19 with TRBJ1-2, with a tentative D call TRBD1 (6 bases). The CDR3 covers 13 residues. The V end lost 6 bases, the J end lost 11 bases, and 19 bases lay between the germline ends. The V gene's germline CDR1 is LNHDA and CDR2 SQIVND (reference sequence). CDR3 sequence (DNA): TGTGCCAGTAGAGTTCTGCCTAGGGGGGGATACACCTTC. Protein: CASRVLPRGGYTF.

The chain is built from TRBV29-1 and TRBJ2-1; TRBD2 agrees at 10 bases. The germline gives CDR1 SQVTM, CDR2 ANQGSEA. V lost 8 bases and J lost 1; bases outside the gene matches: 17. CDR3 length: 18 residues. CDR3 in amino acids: CSPQGPSGSGGSYNEQFF. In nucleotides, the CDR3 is TGCAGCCCCCAGGGGCCTAGCGGGAGTGGCGGGTCCTACAATGAGCAGTTCTTC.

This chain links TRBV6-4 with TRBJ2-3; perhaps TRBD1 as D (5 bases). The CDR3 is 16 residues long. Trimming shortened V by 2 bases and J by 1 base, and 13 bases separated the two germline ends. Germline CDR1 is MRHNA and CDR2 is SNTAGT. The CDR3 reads CASSDDPSQGTDTQYF. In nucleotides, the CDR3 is TGTGCCAGCAGTGACGATCCCTCACAGGGCACAGATACGCAGTATTTT.

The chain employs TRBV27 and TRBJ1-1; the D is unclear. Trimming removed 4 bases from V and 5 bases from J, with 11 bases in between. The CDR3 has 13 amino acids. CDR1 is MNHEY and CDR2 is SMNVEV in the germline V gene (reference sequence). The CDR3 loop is CASSSLPYTEAFF. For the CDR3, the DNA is TGTGCCAGCAGTTCACTCCCCTATACTGAAGCTTTCTTT.

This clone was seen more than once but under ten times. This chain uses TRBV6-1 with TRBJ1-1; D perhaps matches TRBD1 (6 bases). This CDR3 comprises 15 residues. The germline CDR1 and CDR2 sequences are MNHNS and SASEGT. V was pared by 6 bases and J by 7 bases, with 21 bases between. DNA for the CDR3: TGTGCCAGCAGGGGAACCCAGGGGACCTCAGATGAAGCTTTCTTT. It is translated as CASRGTQGTSDEAFF.

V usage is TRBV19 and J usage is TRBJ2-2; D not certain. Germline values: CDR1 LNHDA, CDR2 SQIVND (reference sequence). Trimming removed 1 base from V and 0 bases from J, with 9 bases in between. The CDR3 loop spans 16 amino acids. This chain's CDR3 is CASSIGWRTNTGELFF. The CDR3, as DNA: TGTGCCAGTAGTATAGGGTGGCGGACGAACACCGGGGAGCTGTTTTTT.

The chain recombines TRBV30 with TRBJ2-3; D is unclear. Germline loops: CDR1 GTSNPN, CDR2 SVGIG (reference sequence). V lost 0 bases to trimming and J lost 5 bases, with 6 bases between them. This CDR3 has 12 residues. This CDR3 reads CAWSVSRDTQYF. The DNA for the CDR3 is TGTGCCTGGAGTGTCTCGAGAGATACGCAGTATTTT. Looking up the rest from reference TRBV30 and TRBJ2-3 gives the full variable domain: SQTIHQWPATLVQPVGSPLSLECTVEGTSNPNLYWYRQAAGRGLQLLFYSVGIGQISSEVPQNLSASRPQDRQFILSSKKLLLSDSGFYLCAWSVSRDTQYFGPGTRLTVL.

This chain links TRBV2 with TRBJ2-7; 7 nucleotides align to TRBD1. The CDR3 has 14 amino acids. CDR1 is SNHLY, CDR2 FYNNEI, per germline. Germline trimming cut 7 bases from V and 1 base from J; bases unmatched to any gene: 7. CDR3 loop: CASKGQLNSYEQYF. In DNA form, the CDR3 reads TGTGCCAGCAAGGGACAGTTGAATTCCTACGAGCAGTACTTC.

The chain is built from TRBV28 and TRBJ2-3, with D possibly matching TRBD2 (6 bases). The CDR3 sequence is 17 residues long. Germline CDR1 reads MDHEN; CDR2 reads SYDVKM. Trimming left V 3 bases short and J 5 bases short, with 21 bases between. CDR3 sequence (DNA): TGTGCCAGCAGTTTTGGAAGGGACTTGGGTTTGCTAGATACGCAGTATTTT. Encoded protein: CASSFGRDLGLLDTQYF.

The CDR3 sequence is CSVGGPNTEAFF. The CDR3 DNA reads TGCAGCGTTGGAGGGCCCAACACTGAAGCTTTCTTT. This chain uses TRBV29-1 with TRBJ1-1; D gene ambiguous. The CDR3 has 12 residues. Between the trimmed V and J ends, which lost 4 bases and 2 bases, there was a span of 8 bases. Germline CDR1 SQVTM, CDR2 ANQGSEA.

CDR3 loop: CASSEGAENTEAFF. DNA for the CDR3: TGTGCCAGCAGTGAAGGCGCTGAGAACACTGAAGCTTTCTTT. This chain joins TRBV6-1 and TRBJ1-1; D not certain. Trimming cost V 1 base and J 1 base, with 7 bases left between them. The CDR3 contains 14 residues. In germline, CDR1 is MNHNS, CDR2 SASEGT.

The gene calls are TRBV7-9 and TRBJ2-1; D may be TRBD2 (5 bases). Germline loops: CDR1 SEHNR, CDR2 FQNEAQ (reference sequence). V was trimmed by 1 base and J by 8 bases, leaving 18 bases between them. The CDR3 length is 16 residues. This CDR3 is CASSLGLAVLIDEQFF. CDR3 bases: TGTGCCAGCAGCTTAGGGCTAGCCGTCCTTATAGATGAGCAGTTCTTC.

The CDR3 region has the DNA TGTGCCTGGAGCGAGGAGGAGACAGGGGAAACTGAAGCTTTCTTT. Its translation: CAWSEEETGETEAFF. The chain is built from TRBV30 and TRBJ1-1; 8 positions agree with TRBD1. Germline CDR1 is GTSNPN and CDR2 is SVGIG (reference sequence). The ends lost 3 bases at V and 5 bases at J; junction bases unmatched: 11. The CDR3 covers 15 residues.

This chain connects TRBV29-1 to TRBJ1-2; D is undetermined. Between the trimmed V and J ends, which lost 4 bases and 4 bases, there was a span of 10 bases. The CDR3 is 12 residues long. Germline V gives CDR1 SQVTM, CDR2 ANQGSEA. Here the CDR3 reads CSVGSDTYGYTF. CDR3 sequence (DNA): TGCAGCGTTGGATCAGATACCTATGGCTACACCTTC.

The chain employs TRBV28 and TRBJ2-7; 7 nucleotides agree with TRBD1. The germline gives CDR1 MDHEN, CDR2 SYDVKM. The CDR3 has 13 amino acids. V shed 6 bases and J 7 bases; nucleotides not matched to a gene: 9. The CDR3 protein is CASSFEGAGEQYF. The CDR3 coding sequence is TGTGCCAGCAGCTTTGAGGGGGCCGGGGAGCAGTACTTC. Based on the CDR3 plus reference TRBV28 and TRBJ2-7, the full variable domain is DVKVTQSSRYLVKRTGEKVFLECVQDMDHENMFWYRQDPGLGLRLIYFSYDVKMKEKGDIPEGYSVSREKKERFSLILESASTNQTSMYLCASSFEGAGEQYFGPGTRLTVT.